This T cell receptor (beta chain) was sequenced in a study of graft-versus-host responses after intestinal transplantation. Study in general: Isolated intestinal, liver-intestinal, or multivisceral transplants were what recipients had.

For this clone: Antigen unknown.

The ends lost 4 bases at V and 0 bases at J; junction bases unmatched: 15. CDR3 length equals 19 residues. Looked up from germline, CDR1 is LNHNV and CDR2 is YYDKDF (reference sequence). Some clones are missing from TCRdb's copy, which holds only in-frame ones; the method was immunoSEQ multiplex PCR. The table lists 95,000 to 150,000 clones, approximately 95% of them singletons. The sample consisted of unstimulated CD4+ T cells sorted from spleen or lymph node cells, taken before intestinal transplant. The chain combines TRBV15 with TRBJ1-5, with 7 bases fitting TRBD1. The receptor was isolated from a human donor who received an intestinal transplant. This CDR3 reads CATSTLTGALRYSNQPQHF. For the CDR3, the DNA is TGTGCCACCAGCACCCTCACAGGGGCCCTTCGTTATAGCAATCAGCCCCAGCATTTT.